Listed below are T cell receptor beta chains from one sample, sequenced in a study of shared clonotypes between healthy human individuals. Clones were sequenced by immunoSEQ multiplex PCR, and TCRdb holds only the in-frame ones, with some missing. The sample comprises about 2.3 million clones, 85% to 95% of which are singletons, and about 0.39% rests with the top ten. Input material: naive CD4+ T cells from PBMCs. The receptors were gathered from a man between 18 and 35 years old in good health. Some clones in this sample may be carry-over from other donors' samples. The CDR3 runs from the conserved cysteine through the conserved F or W. Each record gives: clone size, V gene, D gene, J gene, CDR3 protein, CDR3 DNA. A D gene is named only where the DNA matches it firmly. A clone size is listed for some rows: how often the clone was seen (once, few, many), or a class if it is expanded.

.,TRBV6-1,.,TRBJ2-1,CASSETISGASSHEQFF,TGTGCCAGCAGCGAAACCATCTCAGGGGCTAGCTCCCATGAGCAGTTCTTC
.,TRBV7-2,TRBD2,TRBJ2-1,CASSLDGTSGYNEQFF,TGTGCCAGCAGCTTAGATGGGACTAGCGGATACAATGAGCAGTTCTTC
.,TRBV7-3,.,TRBJ2-4,CASSLGQGRWNIQYF,TGTGCCAGCAGCTTAGGGCAGGGGCGTTGGAACATTCAGTACTTC
.,TRBV5-6,TRBD2,TRBJ2-2,CASSLLAGVTGELFF,TGTGCCAGCAGCTTACTAGCGGGAGTGACCGGGGAGCTGTTTTTT
.,TRBV7-9,TRBD1,TRBJ2-5,CASSSPGQGQETQYF,TGTGCCAGCAGCTCCCCAGGACAGGGCCAAGAGACCCAGTACTTC
.,TRBV10-3,.,TRBJ1-5,CAISDRNKPNQPQHF,TGTGCCATCAGTGATAGGAATAAACCCAATCAGCCCCAGCATTTT
.,TRBV28,.,TRBJ1-3,CASSPESGNTIYF,TGTGCCAGCAGTCCTGAAAGCGGAAACACCATATATTTT
.,TRBV7-2,TRBD2,TRBJ2-3,CASSSVAGVRDTQYF,TGTGCCAGCAGCTCTGTAGCGGGAGTGAGAGATACGCAGTATTTT
.,TRBV28,.,TRBJ2-1,CASRGLAPSSYNEQFF,TGTGCCAGCAGGGGTCTAGCGCCAAGCTCCTACAATGAGCAGTTCTTC
.,TRBV11-2,.,TRBJ2-1,CASSPQRVPYNEQFF,TGTGCCAGCAGCCCTCAGCGGGTGCCCTACAATGAGCAGTTCTTC
.,TRBV7-2,TRBD2,TRBJ2-7,CATSRTSGTYEQYF,TGTGCCACCTCACGGACTAGCGGGACCTACGAGCAGTACTTC
.,TRBV28,.,TRBJ2-1,CASSRRQAYEQFF,TGTGCCAGCAGTCGGCGTCAGGCCTACGAGCAGTTCTTC
once,TRBV6-1,.,TRBJ2-7,CASSAGNAIYEQYF,TGTGCCAGCAGTGCAGGGAACGCTATCTACGAGCAGTACTTC
.,TRBV27,.,TRBJ2-7,CASSRGRLLYEQYF,TGTGCCAGCAGCCGGGGACGGCTACTGTACGAGCAGTACTTC
.,TRBV29-1,.,TRBJ1-4,CSAETGIGEKLFF,TGCAGCGCCGAAACAGGGATTGGTGAAAAACTGTTTTTT
.,TRBV30,TRBD1,TRBJ2-2,CAWSAGRSDRAGELFF,TGTGCCTGGAGTGCCGGTCGGTCGGACAGGGCCGGGGAGCTGTTTTTT
.,TRBV6-6,.,TRBJ1-2,CASQAQDASRGYTF,TGTGCCAGTCAGGCTCAGGACGCCTCCAGAGGCTACACCTTC
.,TRBV7-9,TRBD2,TRBJ2-5,CASSLGIVSGRPGETQYF,TGTGCCAGCAGCTTGGGGATTGTGAGCGGGAGGCCAGGAGAGACCCAGTACTTC
.,TRBV7-2,.,TRBJ2-4,CASSRAWSGNIQYF,TGTGCCAGCAGTCGGGCCTGGAGCGGAAACATTCAGTACTTC
.,TRBV5-1,TRBD1,TRBJ2-7,CASNTGTGPYEQYF,TGCGCCAGCAATACCGGGACAGGCCCCTACGAGCAGTACTTC
.,TRBV5-6,.,TRBJ2-3,CASSYLIRPTTDTQYF,TGTGCCAGCAGCTACTTGATCAGGCCTACCACAGATACGCAGTATTTT
once,TRBV6-1,TRBD2,TRBJ2-7,CASSEGGLGGYEQYF,TGTGCCAGCAGTGAAGGGGGACTAGGGGGCTACGAGCAGTACTTC
.,TRBV28,.,TRBJ2-1,CASSLRPLDEQFF,TGTGCCAGCAGTCTCCGGCCCCTAGATGAGCAGTTCTTC
.,TRBV6-5,.,TRBJ1-1,CASSSPSIVNTEAFF,TGTGCCAGCAGCTCCCCCAGTATTGTGAACACTGAAGCTTTCTTT
.,TRBV6-4,.,TRBJ2-5,CASSPGGTYQETQYF,TGTGCCAGCAGTCCTGGAGGAACCTACCAAGAGACCCAGTACTTC
.,TRBV19,.,TRBJ1-4,CASNTGGAGEKLFF,TGTGCCAGTAACACCGGGGGCGCAGGTGAAAAACTGTTTTTT
.,TRBV19,TRBD1,TRBJ1-1,CASNPRDRGNTEAFF,TGTGCCAGTAACCCCCGGGACAGGGGAAACACTGAAGCTTTCTTT
.,TRBV5-4,.,TRBJ2-7,CASSSEGANEQYF,TGTGCCAGCAGCTCGGAGGGGGCCAACGAGCAGTACTTC
.,TRBV2,.,TRBJ1-5,CASARASPDQPQHF,TGTGCCAGCGCCAGGGCGAGCCCGGATCAGCCCCAGCATTTT
.,TRBV11-2,TRBD1,TRBJ2-5,CASSLGTALGGETQYF,TGTGCCAGCAGCTTGGGGACAGCCCTTGGGGGAGAGACCCAGTACTTC
.,TRBV9,.,TRBJ1-5,CASSDGYSNQPQHF,TGTGCCAGCAGCGACGGGTATAGCAATCAGCCCCAGCATTTT
.,TRBV28,TRBD2,TRBJ2-3,CASSTRASGPSFPNTDTQYF,TGTGCCAGCAGTACGCGGGCTAGCGGTCCTTCATTCCCAAACACAGATACGCAGTATTTT
.,TRBV18,.,TRBJ1-1,CASSPPSRVNTEAFF,TGTGCCAGCTCACCCCCGTCCAGGGTGAACACTGAAGCTTTCTTT
.,TRBV5-6,.,TRBJ2-7,CASSLIRSGSYEQYF,TGTGCCAGCAGCTTGATCCGTAGTGGGTCCTACGAGCAGTACTTC
.,TRBV27,.,TRBJ1-2,CASRPRANYGYTF,TGTGCCAGCAGGCCCAGAGCTAACTATGGCTACACCTTC
.,TRBV19,.,TRBJ1-5,CASSIGQDYQPQHF,TGTGCCAGTAGTATAGGACAGGACTATCAGCCCCAGCATTTT
.,TRBV28,TRBD1,TRBJ2-1,CASSSYGTVSYNEQFF,TGTGCCAGCAGTTCCTACGGGACAGTCTCCTACAATGAGCAGTTCTTC
.,TRBV11-1,TRBD2,TRBJ2-2,CASSPNYGGRAGELFF,TGTGCCAGCAGCCCAAACTACGGCGGGAGGGCCGGGGAGCTGTTTTTT
.,TRBV6-5,TRBD1,TRBJ1-4,CASSRDREREKLFF,TGTGCCAGCAGTCGGGACAGGGAGCGGGAAAAACTGTTTTTT
once,TRBV7-3,.,TRBJ2-5,CASSLSRDKETQYF,TGTGCCAGCAGCTTAAGCAGGGACAAAGAGACCCAGTACTTC
.,TRBV11-3,TRBD1,TRBJ2-5,CASSLDARGRETQYF,TGTGCCAGCAGCTTAGATGCTAGGGGGCGGGAGACCCAGTACTTC
.,TRBV21-1,.,TRBJ1-3,CASSNKGNGGNTIYF,TGTGCCAGCAGCAATAAGGGTAACGGTGGAAACACCATATATTTT
.,TRBV4-2,.,TRBJ1-4,CASSQSAGGLDEKLFF,TGTGCCAGCAGCCAATCTGCGGGAGGGCTCGATGAAAAACTGTTTTTT
.,TRBV11-2,.,TRBJ2-5,CASSLAGTPQETQYF,TGTGCCAGCAGCTTAGCTGGGACACCCCAAGAGACCCAGTACTTC
once,TRBV5-1,TRBD2,TRBJ2-1,CASSLEWTSGMRGYNEQFF,TGCGCCAGCAGCTTGGAGTGGACTAGCGGGATGAGAGGGTACAATGAGCAGTTCTTC
.,TRBV4-3,.,TRBJ1-2,CASSRTRAGTSGVYGYTF,TGCGCCAGCAGCCGAACACGGGCCGGGACATCCGGGGTTTATGGCTACACCTTC
.,TRBV5-1,.,TRBJ1-2,CASSSDGEYGYTF,TGCGCCAGCAGCTCTGATGGGGAGTATGGCTACACCTTC
.,TRBV11-2,.,TRBJ1-1,CASSSAGTEAFF,TGTGCCAGCAGCTCGGCGGGAACTGAAGCTTTCTTT
.,TRBV5-1,TRBD1,TRBJ2-5,CASSHRQGSETQYF,TGCGCCAGCAGCCATCGACAGGGGTCGGAGACCCAGTACTTC
once,TRBV6-6,TRBD2,TRBJ2-5,CAHGERETGETQYF,TGTGCCCACGGAGAGCGGGAGACGGGAGAGACCCAGTACTTC
.,TRBV7-2,.,TRBJ2-3,CASSLDRQTHWGDTQYF,TGTGCCAGCAGCTTAGACAGACAGACCCACTGGGGAGATACGCAGTATTTT
.,TRBV11-2,TRBD2,TRBJ2-1,CASSSSTAGRPSGEQFF,TGTGCCAGCAGCTCCTCCACAGCGGGGAGGCCGTCCGGTGAGCAGTTCTTC
.,TRBV19,TRBD1,TRBJ2-2,CASSRDRTNTGELFF,TGTGCCAGTAGTAGGGACAGGACGAACACCGGGGAGCTGTTTTTT
.,TRBV28,TRBD1,TRBJ1-3,CASRPGQGARSGNTIYF,TGTGCCAGCAGACCGGGACAGGGGGCTCGGTCTGGAAACACCATATATTTT
.,TRBV18,.,TRBJ2-7,CASSGGPYEQYF,TGTGCCAGCTCCGGGGGCCCCTACGAGCAGTACTTC
.,TRBV30,.,TRBJ1-1,CAWSPSGAEAFF,TGTGCCTGGAGTCCATCAGGGGCTGAAGCTTTCTTT
.,TRBV10-2,TRBD1,TRBJ1-1,CASTGQVNTEAFF,TGCGCCAGCACGGGACAGGTGAACACTGAAGCTTTCTTT